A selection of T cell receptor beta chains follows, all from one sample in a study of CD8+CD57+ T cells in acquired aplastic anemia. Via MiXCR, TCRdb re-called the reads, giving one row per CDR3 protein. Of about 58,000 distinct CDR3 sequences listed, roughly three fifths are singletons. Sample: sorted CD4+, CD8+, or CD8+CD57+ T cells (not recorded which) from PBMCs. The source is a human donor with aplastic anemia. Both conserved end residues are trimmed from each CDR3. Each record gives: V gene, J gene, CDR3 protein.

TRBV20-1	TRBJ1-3	SLRDDNTIY
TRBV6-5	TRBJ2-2	ASSYFGGTPGELF
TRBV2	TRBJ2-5	ACRGGNVAETQY
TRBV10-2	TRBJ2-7	ASIGGGSSFYEQY
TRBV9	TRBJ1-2	ASSVGTGGGYT
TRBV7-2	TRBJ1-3	ASSSWDRGSAGNTIY
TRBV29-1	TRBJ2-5	SVLRLAGHQETQY
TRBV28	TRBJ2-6	ASRSLSGANVLT
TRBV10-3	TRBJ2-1	AISDPRVDYYNEQF
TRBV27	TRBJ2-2	ASRSGQRSGELF
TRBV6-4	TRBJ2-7	ASKGDSTYEQY
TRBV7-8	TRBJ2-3	ASSHGAGIGSTDTQY
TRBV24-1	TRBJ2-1	ATQGLAGGNEQF
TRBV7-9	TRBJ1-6	ASSLGRGGNSPLH
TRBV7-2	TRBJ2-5	ASRVGAETQY
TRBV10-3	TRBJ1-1	ASQGGNTEAF
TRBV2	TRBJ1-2	ASSETDRANYGHT
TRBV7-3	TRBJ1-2	ASRAGDSPQAVIG
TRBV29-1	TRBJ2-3	SGTRGGGTDTQY
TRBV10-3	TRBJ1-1	AISRGGTEAF
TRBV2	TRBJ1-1	ASSSRQGEKRNTEAF
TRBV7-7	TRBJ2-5	ASSLEPKETQY
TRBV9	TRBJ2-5	ASSVGYGGETQY
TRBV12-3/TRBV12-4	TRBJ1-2	ASSLGGANYGYT
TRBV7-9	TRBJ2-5	ASSRVTGETQY
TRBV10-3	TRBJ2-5	ASSLGLAGGVQETQY
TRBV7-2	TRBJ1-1	ASSYTGGTEAF
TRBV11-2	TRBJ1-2	ASSQEVGAYGYT
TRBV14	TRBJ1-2	ASSQGQLYGYT
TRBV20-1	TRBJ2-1	SARDRTGTSGGAYNEQF
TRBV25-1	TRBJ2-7	ASSETGGFAEQY
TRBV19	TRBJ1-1	ASSFSDRPEPF
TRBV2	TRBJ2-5	ASSLDQRGTQY
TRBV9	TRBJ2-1	ASSFRGVGNEQF
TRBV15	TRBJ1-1	ATSLSSSLTEAS
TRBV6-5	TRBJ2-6	ASSNGANVLT
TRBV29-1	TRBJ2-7	SVRRGLPYYEQY
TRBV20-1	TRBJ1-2	SALWDQYPMDT